A single sample gave rise to the 16 T cell receptor beta chains below, sequenced in a study of CD8+ T cells in alopecia areata. The treatment is: oral pan-JAK inhibitor, 5-10 mg twice daily. Once RNA had been extracted, it was reverse transcribed into cDNA to act as the sequencing template. Profiling relied on immunoSEQ multiplex PCR, and the TCRdb table lists in-frame clones only, not all of them. The table lists 250,000 to 350,000 clones, about three fifths of them singletons. The sequencing here drew on CD4+ T cells sorted from blood, taken at roughly week 53, from a patient treated with tofacitinib. These receptors were collected from a human donor with alopecia areata.

This chain links TRBV9 with TRBJ2-5; D perhaps matches TRBD1 (6 bases). The V and J ends lost 0 bases and 5 bases respectively, with 14 bases between them. Germline V gives CDR1 SGDLS, CDR2 YYNGEE. The CDR3 extends over 15 amino acids. CDR3 amino acids: CASSVAGAGLETQYF. CDR3 nucleotides: TGTGCCAGCAGCGTAGCAGGGGCAGGGCTGGAGACCCAGTACTTC.

The J gene is TRBJ2-1, the V gene TRBV30; the match to TRBD2 covers 7 bases. The CDR3 is 13 residues long. Looked up from germline, CDR1 is GTSNPN and CDR2 is SVGIG (reference sequence). V shed 2 bases and J 3 bases; nucleotides not matched to a gene: 1. CDR3 sequence (DNA): TGTGCCTGGAGTAGCGGGGTCTACAATGAGCAGTTCTTC. Protein sequence: CAWSSGVYNEQFF.

The rearrangement uses TRBV5-6 and TRBJ1-6; 9 bases align to TRBD1. The CDR3 has 13 residues. V gave up 6 bases and J gave up 9 bases; unmatched junction bases: 4. Germline V gene lookup returns CDR1 SGHDT and CDR2 YYEEEE. CDR3 in DNA: TGTGCCAGCAACCGACAGGGGGGTTCACCCCTCCACTTT. Amino acid sequence: CASNRQGGSPLHF.

The V gene is TRBV7-2, the J gene TRBJ2-1, with D perhaps matching TRBD2 (6 bases). V was trimmed by 8 bases and J by 3 bases, leaving 17 bases between them. CDR1 is SGHTA and CDR2 is FQGNSA in the germline V gene. The CDR3 sequence is 15 residues long. The chain's CDR3 is CASRRSGVRYNEQFF. The CDR3 DNA sequence: TGTGCCAGCCGCCGTTCGGGGGTGCGCTACAATGAGCAGTTCTTC.

This clone has just a few counts. This chain joins TRBV29-1 and TRBJ1-2; D perhaps matches TRBD1 (6 bases). The germline gives CDR1 SQVTM, CDR2 ANQGSEA. The ends were cut back, 4 bases at V and 2 bases at J, with 14 bases in the middle. This CDR3 spans 14 amino acids. In DNA form, the CDR3 reads TGCAGCGTTGTAAGGCCAGGGGCCAACTATGGCTACACCTTC. Its protein is CSVVRPGANYGYTF. Together with reference TRBV29-1 and TRBJ1-2, the CDR3 gives the full variable domain: SAVISQKPSRDICQRGTSLTIQCQVDSQVTMMFWYRQQPGQSLTLIATANQGSEATYESGFVIDKFPISRPNLTFSTLTVSNMSPEDSSIYLCSVVRPGANYGYTFGSGTRLTVV.

The genes are TRBV11-2 and TRBJ2-5; D gene ambiguous. Trimming took off 3 bases at V and 4 bases at J, with 15 bases between the two ends. This CDR3 has 15 residues. Germline values: CDR1 SGHAT, CDR2 FQNNGV. The CDR3 DNA reads TGTGCCAGCAGCTTTTTGGCGGCCCGGGCAGAGACCCAGTACTTC. It codes for CASSFLAARAETQYF.

This rearrangement joins TRBV7-2 to TRBJ2-7; 9 nucleotides align to TRBD1. The J segment lost 3 bases and the V segment lost 6 bases, leaving 6 bases of the junction unmatched. CDR3 length: 14 amino acids. Per the germline V gene, CDR1 is SGHTA and CDR2 is FQGNSA. CDR3 nucleotides: TGTGCCAGCAGTGCCGGGACAGGGTTCTACGAGCAGTACTTC. It is translated as CASSAGTGFYEQYF.

The sample holds a few counts of this clone. This chain uses TRBV7-2 with TRBJ2-2, with 8 bases matching TRBD1. Germline values: CDR1 SGHTA, CDR2 FQGNSA. The CDR3 is made up of 16 amino acids. The junction had 12 bases not matched to a gene; V was cut back by 3 bases and J by 9 bases. CDR3: CASSLRQGLEVRELFF. CDR3 coding DNA: TGTGCCAGCAGCTTGCGACAGGGGCTTGAAGTTAGGGAGCTGTTTTTT. Drawing the rest from reference TRBV7-2 and TRBJ2-2, the complete variable domain is GAGVSQSPSNKVTEKGKDVELRCDPISGHTALYWYRQSLGQGLEFLIYFQGNSAPDKSGLPSDRFSAERTGGSVSTLTIQRTQQEDSAVYLCASSLRQGLEVRELFFGEGSRLTVL.

The J gene is TRBJ2-5, the V gene TRBV7-3; D unresolved. Germline V lookup: CDR1 SGHTA, CDR2 FQGTGA. The CDR3 has 13 amino acids. Trimming took off 2 bases at V and 5 bases at J, with 9 bases between the two ends. The CDR3 region is CASSLGYAETQYF. The CDR3 DNA reads TGTGCCAGCAGCTTAGGTTACGCGGAGACCCAGTACTTC.

The chain is built from TRBV7-8 and TRBJ1-6; D gene unclear. CDR3 length: 17 residues. Germline-derived CDR1 and CDR2 are SGHVS and FQNEAQ. Deletions cut 1 base from V and 0 bases from J, with 10 bases between. This CDR3 reads CASSLVRGSSYNSPLHF. For the CDR3, the DNA is TGTGCCAGCAGCTTAGTCCGGGGATCCTCCTATAATTCACCCCTCCACTTT. Filled out from reference TRBV7-8 and TRBJ1-6, the complete variable domain reads GAGVSQSPRYKVAKRGQDVALRCDPISGHVSLFWYQQALGQGPEFLTYFQNEAQLDKSGLPSDRFFAERPEGSVSTLKIQRTQQEDSAVYLCASSLVRGSSYNSPLHFGNGTRLTVT.

This chain connects TRBV29-1 to TRBJ2-3; 9 nucleotides line up with TRBD2. The CDR3 consists of 13 residues. V lost 7 bases, J lost 0 bases, and 2 bases stayed unmatched. Germline V gene sequence: CDR1 SQVTM, CDR2 ANQGSEA. CDR3 nucleotide sequence: TGCAGCGAGAGCGGGGGGAGCACAGATACGCAGTATTTT. Translated, it gives CSESGGSTDTQYF.

The V gene is TRBV29-1, the J gene TRBJ2-5; D possibly matches TRBD1 or TRBD2 (6 bases each). The germline CDR1 and CDR2 sequences are SQVTM and ANQGSEA. V was pared by 1 base and J by 0 bases, with 15 bases between. The CDR3 is made up of 16 amino acids. The CDR3: CSVEVGGPLYQETQYF. CDR3 sequence (DNA): TGCAGCGTTGAAGTTGGGGGGCCTCTATACCAAGAGACCCAGTACTTC.

The J gene is TRBJ2-5, the V gene TRBV23-1; D remains unclear. TRBV23-1 is placed among ORFs of uncertain function. The CDR3 is 12 residues long. Trimming removed 1 base from V and 10 bases from J, with 10 bases in between. The DNA for the CDR3 is TGCGCCAGCAGTCAATTTCCGGACGTCCAGTACTTC. As protein: CASSQFPDVQYF.

The rearrangement joins TRBV7-2 to TRBJ1-1; D not certain. CDR3 length: 14 amino acids. Germline CDR1 SGHTA, CDR2 FQGNSA. The V end was cut by 5 bases, the J end by 0 bases, with 10 bases between. The CDR3: CASSVDGVNTEAFF. The CDR3 nucleotides read TGTGCCAGCAGCGTTGACGGAGTGAACACTGAAGCTTTCTTT.

This clone occurred once. The chain employs TRBV4-2 and TRBJ2-1; D remains unclear. The CDR3 has 15 residues. CDR1 LGHNA and CDR2 YNFKEQ come from the germline V gene. The V end lost 4 bases, the J end lost 5 bases, and 15 bases lay between the germline ends. DNA of the CDR3: TGTGCCAGCAGCCCTAATGGCCTCCCGGACAATGAGCAGTTCTTC. As protein: CASSPNGLPDNEQFF.

The chain is built from TRBV5-1 and TRBJ2-7, with 11 bases identical to TRBD1. Germline CDR1 is SGHRS and CDR2 is YFSETQ. The CDR3 contains 14 residues. J lost 6 bases, V lost 4 bases, and 6 bases had no gene match. The CDR3 spells CASSTGQGAIEQYF. CDR3 in DNA: TGCGCCAGCAGCACCGGACAGGGGGCTATCGAGCAGTACTTC.